This is a list of T cell receptor beta chains from one sample in a study of shared clonotypes between healthy human individuals. Clones were sequenced by immunoSEQ multiplex PCR, and TCRdb holds only the in-frame ones, with some missing. The sample lists about 1 million clones, about 75% occurring once. Sample: memory CD4+ T cells sorted from blood. These receptors were collected from a man between 18 and 29 years old in good health. CDR3s include the opening cysteine and the closing phenylalanine or tryptophan. The D gene is left open where the match is weak. The size of a clone is reported for some rows only, either as once, few or many, or as a class for expanded clones.

j_call d_call clone_size v_call cdr3_nt cdr3_aa
TRBJ1-2 TRBD1 few TRBV28 TGTGCCAGCAGCAACGGACAGGGGTATGGCTACACCTTC CASSNGQGYGYTF
TRBJ1-5 TRBD1 NA TRBV5-6 TGTGCCAGCAGCTTGTGGACAGGCCTTGGTCAGCCCCAGCATTTT CASSLWTGLGQPQHF
TRBJ2-1 NA NA TRBV5-1 TGCGCCAGCAGCTTGGCCGCGGGGAATGAGCAGTTCTTC CASSLAAGNEQFF
TRBJ1-1 NA once TRBV10-3 TGTGCCATCAGTGTAGTGGGCACCCCGAACACTGAAGCTTTCTTT CAISVVGTPNTEAFF
TRBJ1-2 NA NA TRBV18 TGTGCCAGCTCACCCCGACAGGTTGCGGACTATGGCTACACCTTC CASSPRQVADYGYTF
TRBJ2-1 NA NA TRBV9 TGTGCCAGCAGCGTAGAAGTTCGGGAGAACGGTGAGCAGTTCTTC CASSVEVRENGEQFF
TRBJ2-7 NA NA TRBV27 TGTGCCAGCAGTTTGCGGGACGGATCTTCCTACGAGCAGTACTTC CASSLRDGSSYEQYF
TRBJ2-2 NA once TRBV29-1 TGCAGCGTCGAACTAGACACCGGGGAGCTGTTTTTT CSVELDTGELFF
TRBJ1-5 NA few TRBV2 TGTGCCAGCAGAGAGAACAGGGAAGGGGCCCAGCATTTT CASRENREGAQHF
TRBJ2-3 NA NA TRBV2 TGTGCCAGCAGTCTTACCACGGATACGCAGTATTTT CASSLTTDTQYF
TRBJ2-5 TRBD1 few TRBV2 TGTGCCAGCAGCCTAAGGCGAGGGGACAGGGGGACAGAGACCCAGTACTTC CASSLRRGDRGTETQYF
TRBJ1-1 TRBD1 NA TRBV29-1 TGCAGCGTAGGACAGGGGAGGGACACTGAAGCTTTCTTT CSVGQGRDTEAFF
TRBJ1-1 NA NA TRBV19 TGTGCCAGTAGTATCGATCAGGGGCACACTGAAGCTTTCTTT CASSIDQGHTEAFF
TRBJ1-5 NA NA TRBV5-4 TGTGCCAGCAGCTTGGGATCTCGGGAATTCAATCAGCCCCAGCATTTT CASSLGSREFNQPQHF
TRBJ1-5 NA NA TRBV18 TGTGCCAGCTCACTAAGGGGTCAGCCCCAGCATTTT CASSLRGQPQHF
TRBJ2-5 NA NA TRBV27 TGTGCCAGCAGTTTATTTCTTGGAGAGACCCAGTACTTC CASSLFLGETQYF
TRBJ2-2 NA NA TRBV21-1 TGTGCCAGCGTAAATTTAGCCGGGGAGCTGTTTTTT CASVNLAGELFF
TRBJ2-7 TRBD1 NA TRBV19 TGTGCCAGTAGTAGACCGGACAGGGACCACGAGCAGTACTTC CASSRPDRDHEQYF
TRBJ2-3 TRBD2 NA TRBV7-8 TGTGCCAGCAGTTCAAGTACCGGGACTAGCGGGAGGCGGTTAGGAGATACGCAGTATTTT CASSSSTGTSGRRLGDTQYF
TRBJ1-2 NA few TRBV7-2 TGTGCCAGCAGCTACCTCGACAGCATCTATGGCTACACCTTC CASSYLDSIYGYTF
TRBJ2-1 TRBD2 NA TRBV11-3 TGTGCCAGCAGCACCGGGACTAGCGGGAGCCACAATGAGCAGTTCTTC CASSTGTSGSHNEQFF
TRBJ1-2 TRBD1 NA TRBV25-1 TGTGCCAGGACGTGGGACAGGTATGGCTACACCTTC CARTWDRYGYTF
TRBJ1-2 NA NA TRBV5-6 TGTGCCAGCAGCTCCGGACAGAAATATGGTGGCTACACCTTC CASSSGQKYGGYTF
TRBJ2-1 NA NA TRBV6-5 TGTGCCAGCAGTTCTCCGGGGGAGCAGTTCTTC CASSSPGEQFF
TRBJ2-1 NA NA TRBV28 TGTGCCAGCAGTGGGGCAGGGACGGGGTACAATGAGCAGTTCTTC CASSGAGTGYNEQFF
TRBJ2-7 TRBD1 NA TRBV6-5 TGTGCCAGCAGTTACGATACTACAGGGGCCTACGAGCAGTACTTC CASSYDTTGAYEQYF
TRBJ1-3 NA NA TRBV9 TGTGCCAGCAGCGTCGGGCAGGGGACTGGAAACACCATATATTTT CASSVGQGTGNTIYF
TRBJ1-6 TRBD1 NA TRBV19 TGTGCCAGTAGTATGGGACAGTATAATTCACCCCTCCACTTT CASSMGQYNSPLHF
TRBJ2-1 TRBD2 once TRBV4-3 TGCGCCAGCAGCCTCACTAGCGAAAACAGTGAGCAGTTCTTC CASSLTSENSEQFF
TRBJ2-3 TRBD1 NA TRBV7-9 TGTGCCAGCAGCTTTTGGACAGGGGCCACAGATACGCAGTATTTT CASSFWTGATDTQYF
TRBJ1-4 TRBD1 NA TRBV10-3 TGTGCCATCAGTGAGTCGACAGGGCGTAATAATGAAAAACTGTTTTTT CAISESTGRNNEKLFF
TRBJ2-7 TRBD2 NA TRBV11-2 TGTGCCAGCAGCTTTACTAACGGGAGGGCCTACGAGCAGTACTTC CASSFTNGRAYEQYF
TRBJ1-2 TRBD1 NA TRBV5-4 TGTGCCAGCAGCTCCCCCGGACAGGGCTTCTATGGCTACACCTTC CASSSPGQGFYGYTF
TRBJ2-7 TRBD1 NA TRBV5-4 TGTGCCAGCAGGATGACGGGACAGAAGAACGAGCAGTACTTC CASRMTGQKNEQYF
TRBJ2-5 TRBD2 NA TRBV5-1 TGCGCCAGCAGCCCCGGGGGGGGCGGCGGAGAGACCCAGTACTTC CASSPGGGGGETQYF
TRBJ2-7 NA few TRBV20-1 TGCAGTGCTTCACAGGGAAACGAGCAGTACTTC CSASQGNEQYF
TRBJ2-6 NA NA TRBV19 TGTGCCAGTAGTATATCCGGCTCTGGGGCCAACGTCCTGACTTTC CASSISGSGANVLTF